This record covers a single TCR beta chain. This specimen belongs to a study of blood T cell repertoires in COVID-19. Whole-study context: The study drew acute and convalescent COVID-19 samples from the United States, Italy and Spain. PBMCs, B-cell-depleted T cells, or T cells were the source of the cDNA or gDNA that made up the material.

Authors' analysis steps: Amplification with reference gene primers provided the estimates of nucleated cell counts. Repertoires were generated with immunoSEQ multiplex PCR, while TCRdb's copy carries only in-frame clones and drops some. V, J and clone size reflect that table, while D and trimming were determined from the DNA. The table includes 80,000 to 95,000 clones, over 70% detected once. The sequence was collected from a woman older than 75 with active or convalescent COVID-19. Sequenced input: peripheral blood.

The CDR3 DNA is TGCGCCAGCAGCTTGGGTGAGACAGGGCGCTACGAGCAGTACTTC. This encodes CASSLGETGRYEQYF. V is TRBV5-1 and J is TRBJ2-7, with TRBD1 matching over 7 bases. The germline V gene encodes CDR1 SGHRS and CDR2 YFSETQ. This CDR3 has 15 amino acids. V lost 0 bases and J lost 3; bases outside the gene matches: 6. The whole variable domain, filled in from reference TRBV5-1 and TRBJ2-7, reads KAGVTQTPRYLIKTRGQQVTLSCSPISGHRSVSWYQQTPGQGLQFLFEYFSETQRNKGNFPGRFSGRQFSNSRSEMNVSTLELGDSALYLCASSLGETGRYEQYFGPGTRLTVT.